The 9 T cell receptor beta chains below all came from one sample that was sequenced in a study of blood T cells in healthy people across ages. With a J-beta primer mix and a sample-barcoded 5' primer, a second PCR ran about 7 to 12 cycles. TCRdb processed the 5' RACE reads anew with MiXCR; each CDR3 protein has one entry. The sample lists over a million distinct CDR3 sequences, approximately 25% occurring once. The same sample was also studied in work on T cells of mothers and their children.

Sequences were obtained from blood. The receptors were gathered from a girl aged 2 to 9 in good health.

This clonotype was recorded a few times. CDR3 region: CASKEEQNVGNYGYTF. The CDR3 nucleotides read TGTGCCAGCAAGGAGGAACAGAACGTCGGGAACTATGGCTACACCTTC. The V and J genes are TRBV27 and TRBJ1-2, with D unclear. The germline CDR1 and CDR2 sequences are MNHEY and SMNVEV (reference sequence). With 7 bases removed from V and 2 bases from J, the gap between germline ends came to 20 bases. CDR3 length: 16 residues.

This clonotype has only a few counts. V gene TRBV10-3 combines with J gene TRBJ1-4; D is possibly TRBD1 (6 bases). The germline CDR1 and CDR2 sequences are ENHRY and SYGVKD. The ends were cut back, 3 bases at V and 4 bases at J, with 18 bases in the middle. This CDR3 spans 17 amino acids. CDR3 in amino acids: CAISDRRAGANNEKLFF. CDR3 nucleotide sequence: TGTGCCATCAGTGACCGGCGGGCAGGGGCGAATAATGAAAAACTGTTTTTT.

The chain carries TRBV20-1 and TRBJ2-7, with a weak D call TRBD1 (6 bases). The CDR3 length is 15 residues. In germline, CDR1 is DFQATT, CDR2 SNEGSKA (reference sequence). V was pared by 0 bases and J by 5 bases, with 17 bases between. CDR3 coding DNA: TGCAGTGCTAGAGATAGCAGAGCCCCAGGGGACGAGCAGTACTTC. It codes for CSARDSRAPGDEQYF.

This chain uses TRBV5-1 with TRBJ2-3; no firm D call. V was shortened by 1 base and J by 2 bases, with 5 bases between the two germline ends. Germline CDR1 SGHRS, CDR2 YFSETQ. The CDR3 contains 13 residues. The chain's CDR3 is CASSLRNTDTQYF. The CDR3 DNA reads TGCGCCAGCAGCTTGAGAAACACAGATACGCAGTATTTT.

This chain joins TRBV28 and TRBJ2-7, with D perhaps given as TRBD1 or TRBD2 (6 bases each). Trimming cost V 10 bases and J 2 bases, with 21 bases left between them. Germline-derived CDR1 and CDR2 are MDHEN and SYDVKM. This CDR3 region has 15 residues. The CDR3 is CAITQRGRVPYEQYF. Here the CDR3 DNA reads TGTGCCATTACACAACGGGGGCGCGTACCCTACGAGCAGTACTTC. The whole variable domain, filled in from reference TRBV28 and TRBJ2-7, reads DVKVTQSSRYLVKRTGEKVFLECVQDMDHENMFWYRQDPGLGLRLIYFSYDVKMKEKGDIPEGYSVSREKKERFSLILESASTNQTSMYLCAITQRGRVPYEQYFGPGTRLTVT.

The chain links TRBV9 to TRBJ2-2; TRBD1 matches 7 bases. From germline, CDR1 is SGDLS and CDR2 YYNGEE. V shed 1 base and J 3 bases; nucleotides not matched to a gene: 12. The CDR3 length is 18 residues. The CDR3 sequence is CASSVRGRTEGDTGELFF. CDR3 DNA: TGTGCCAGCAGCGTAAGGGGGCGGACAGAAGGTGACACCGGGGAGCTGTTTTTT.

The rearrangement joins TRBV6-5 to TRBJ2-5; a possible D gene is TRBD1 (5 bases). The J call may not be correct, given that the DNA end is closer to TRBJ2-7. Germline CDR1 MNHEY, CDR2 SVGAGI. This CDR3 has 14 residues. CDR3 DNA sequence: TGTGCCAGCAGTCACAAGGACAACTACTACGAGCAGTACTTC. Its protein is CASSHKDNYYEQYF.

At least ten counts were recorded for this clonotype. The rearrangement links TRBV28 to TRBJ1-4, with D perhaps TRBD1 (5 bases). The ends were cut back, 5 bases at V and 0 bases at J, with 13 bases in the middle. CDR3 size: 16 residues. CDR1 is MDHEN, CDR2 SYDVKM, per germline. This CDR3 reads CASSPRWGATNEKLFF. As DNA, the CDR3 is TGTGCCAGCAGTCCCCGGTGGGGCGCAACTAATGAAAAACTGTTTTTT.

This clonotype was counted only a few times. CDR3 sequence (DNA): TGTGCCAGCAGTTACGGGAGGGCGGTCCAGCAGGCTTTCTTT. This sequence encodes CASSYGRAVQQAFF. The genes are TRBV12-3 or TRBV12-4 and TRBJ1-1; D unresolved. CDR3 length: 14 residues. V shed 4 bases and J shed 11 bases, with 20 bases lying between them.